The 23 T cell receptor beta chains below come from one sample, sequenced in a study of blood T cell repertoires in COVID-19. Sequencing was performed with immunoSEQ multiplex PCR; in TCRdb, only in-frame clones are kept and a portion is missing. The sample has 200,000 to 250,000 clones, 86% seen once. The sequencing sample was made of PBMCs or T cells enriched from blood (not recorded which). These receptors were obtained from a woman between 50 and 59 years old who had recovered from COVID-19.

The chain carries TRBV28 and TRBJ1-2; D is possibly TRBD1 (6 bases). The V and J ends lost 8 bases and 3 bases respectively, with 16 bases between them. Germline lookup yields CDR1 MDHEN and CDR2 SYDVKM. The CDR3 runs 14 residues. CDR3 bases: TGTGCCAGCCGAGGGGGGGGATTGGACTATGGCTACACCTTC. Protein: CASRGGGLDYGYTF.

The chain joins TRBV14 to TRBJ2-7; D is perhaps TRBD2 (6 bases). Germline-derived CDR1 and CDR2 are SGHDN and FVKESK. The CDR3 spans 20 residues. Trimming stripped 6 bases from V and 4 bases from J, with 34 bases between. The CDR3 nucleotides are TGTGCCAGCAGTCGGGGGACCAGAATGAAAGGGGAGAGACGGGTATACGAGCAGTACTTC. It encodes CASSRGTRMKGERRVYEQYF.

The gene calls are TRBV4-1 and TRBJ2-5; 12 bases align to TRBD2. The CDR3 covers 16 residues. V lost 1 base to trimming and J lost 7 bases; unmatched junction nucleotides: 7. From germline, CDR1 is MGHRA and CDR2 YSYEKL. CDR3 region: CASSQALAGGLGTQYF. The CDR3 region has the DNA TGCGCCAGCAGCCAAGCCCTAGCGGGGGGGCTCGGGACCCAGTACTTC.

The CDR3 loop is CASSSSGQWPHEQYF. The CDR3 bases are TGTGCCAGCAGCTCGTCGGGACAGTGGCCCCACGAGCAGTACTTC. The chain links TRBV7-3 to TRBJ2-7; 7 bases match TRBD1. CDR1 and CDR2 from the germline V gene are SGHTA and FQGTGA. With 4 bases clipped from V and 5 bases from J, the junction kept 11 bases outside the gene matches. The CDR3 has 15 amino acids.

In this sample, this clone turned up a few times. The chain combines TRBV11-2 with TRBJ1-2; no clear D gene. The CDR3 sequence is 14 residues long. The V gene's germline CDR1 is SGHAT and CDR2 FQNNGV. Deletions cut 4 bases from V and 4 bases from J, with 13 bases between. CDR3 bases: TGTGCCAGCAGCTCCCCGAGCGAGGGCTATGGCTACACCTTC. The encoded protein is CASSSPSEGYGYTF.

V and J are TRBV7-2 and TRBJ1-2, with 8 nucleotides matching TRBD1. The CDR3 loop spans 16 amino acids. The V segment lost 0 bases and the J segment 4 bases; nucleotides outside the gene matches: 7. Per the germline V gene, CDR1 is SGHTA and CDR2 is FQGNSA. The CDR3 DNA follows: TGTGCCAGCAGCTTAGCCCTCAGGACAGGGCCCTATGGCTACACCTTC. Its protein product is CASSLALRTGPYGYTF.

V gene TRBV5-1 combines with J gene TRBJ1-4; D not resolved. Trimming cost V 1 base and J 3 bases, with 4 bases left between them. This CDR3 has 13 amino acids. The germline V gene has CDR1 SGHRS and CDR2 YFSETQ. The CDR3: CASSLTANEKLFF. DNA for the CDR3: TGCGCCAGCAGCTTGACAGCTAATGAAAAACTGTTTTTT.

The V call is TRBV11-3, the J call TRBJ1-1; 7 bases match TRBD1. Germline V gives CDR1 SGHNT, CDR2 YENEEA. V lost 5 bases to trimming and J lost 4 bases; unmatched junction nucleotides: 7. The CDR3 sequence is 14 residues long. CDR3: CASSTDRAGTEAFF. CDR3 bases: TGTGCCAGCAGCACCGACAGGGCAGGCACTGAAGCTTTCTTT.

CDR3 sequence (DNA): TGTGCCAATACGCCTTCTATGAACACTGAAGCTTTCTTT. This gives the protein CANTPSMNTEAFF. The chain recombines TRBV9 with TRBJ1-1; no reliable D call. The CDR3 consists of 13 residues. CDR1 is SGDLS and CDR2 is YYNGEE in the germline V gene. Trimming removed 9 bases at V and 0 bases at J, with 12 bases between. Combining the CDR3 with reference TRBV9 and TRBJ1-1 gives the whole variable domain DSGVTQTPKHLITATGQRVTLRCSPRSGDLSVYWYQQSLDQGLQFLIQYYNGEERAKGNILERFSAQQFPDLHSELNLSSLELGDSALYFCANTPSMNTEAFFGQGTRLTVV.

The J gene is TRBJ1-2, the V gene TRBV5-6, with a possible D match to TRBD1 (6 bases). V was trimmed by 6 bases and J by 8 bases, leaving 23 bases between them. The CDR3 has 15 amino acids. CDR1 is SGHDT and CDR2 is YYEEEE in the germline V gene. CDR3 sequence (DNA): TGTGCCAGCACCCCATTAGGGGGGGAACGGGGAGGCTACACCTTC. Translation gives CASTPLGGERGGYTF.

The chain recombines TRBV4-1 with TRBJ1-4, with D perhaps TRBD1 (6 bases). CDR1 is MGHRA, CDR2 YSYEKL, per germline. V was pared by 3 bases and J by 0 bases, with 11 bases between. The CDR3 spans 16 residues. CDR3 DNA: TGCGCCAGCAGCCACGGGACACTAACAACTAATGAAAAACTGTTTTTT. Translated: CASSHGTLTTNEKLFF.

The chain couples TRBV7-9 to TRBJ2-1; D is possibly TRBD2 (5 bases). This CDR3 has 14 amino acids. Trimming removed 3 bases at V and 1 base at J, with 7 bases between. Germline values: CDR1 SEHNR, CDR2 FQNEAQ (reference sequence). The CDR3 protein is CASSLSGSYNEQFF. DNA of the CDR3: TGTGCCAGCAGCTTGAGCGGTTCCTACAATGAGCAGTTCTTC. The whole variable domain, remainder taken from reference TRBV7-9 and TRBJ2-1, is DTGVSQNPRHKITKRGQNVTFRCDPISEHNRLYWYRQTLGQGPEFLTYFQNEAQLEKSRLLSDRFSAERPKGSFSTLEIQRTEQGDSAMYLCASSLSGSYNEQFFGPGTRLTVL.

This clone was observed once. This sequence joins TRBV27 and TRBJ2-1; 13 nucleotides match TRBD2. The CDR3 runs to 19 residues. CDR1 is MNHEY, CDR2 SMNVEV, per germline (reference sequence). V lost 2 bases and J lost 2; bases outside the gene matches: 9. CDR3 residues: CASSLNAGLAGAPYNEQFF. CDR3 nucleotide sequence: TGTGCCAGCAGTTTAAACGCTGGACTAGCGGGAGCACCCTACAATGAGCAGTTCTTC.

V gene TRBV4-1 combines with J gene TRBJ1-6, with 8 nucleotides matching TRBD1. Germline CDR1 MGHRA, CDR2 YSYEKL. The J segment lost 3 bases and the V segment lost 4 bases, leaving 11 bases of the junction unmatched. This CDR3 contains 18 residues. CDR3 sequence (DNA): TGCGCCAGCAGCCCATTACACCCCGGGACAGGCTATAATTCACCCCTCCACTTT. Its translation: CASSPLHPGTGYNSPLHF.

The V and J genes are TRBV4-2 and TRBJ2-3; D possibly corresponds to TRBD2 (5 bases). The length of the CDR3 is 17 residues. Germline V gene data show CDR1 as LGHNA and CDR2 as YNFKEQ. Trimming cost V 0 bases and J 4 bases, with 17 bases left between them. The CDR3: CASSQESGAGVPDTQYF. CDR3 nucleotides: TGTGCCAGCAGCCAAGAGAGTGGTGCCGGGGTCCCAGATACGCAGTATTTT.

The chain links TRBV27 to TRBJ2-7; D not certain. CDR1 is MNHEY and CDR2 is SMNVEV in the germline V gene (reference sequence). The CDR3 has 13 amino acids. The germline V and J ends were trimmed by 5 bases and 4 bases, with 12 bases remaining between them. DNA for the CDR3: TGTGCCAGCAGTGCCCCTAGTAGGTACGAGCAGTACTTC. Its protein is CASSAPSRYEQYF.

The DNA of the CDR3 is TGTGCCAGCAGCGTAGACGGCAGGGGCGCCGGGGAGCTGTTTTTT. It translates to CASSVDGRGAGELFF. The rearrangement links TRBV9 to TRBJ2-2; the D gene is possibly TRBD1 (6 bases). Trimming took off 0 bases at V and 6 bases at J, with 12 bases between the two ends. The germline gives CDR1 SGDLS, CDR2 YYNGEE. This CDR3 region has 15 residues. Together with reference TRBV9 and TRBJ2-2, the CDR3 gives the full variable domain: DSGVTQTPKHLITATGQRVTLRCSPRSGDLSVYWYQQSLDQGLQFLIQYYNGEERAKGNILERFSAQQFPDLHSELNLSSLELGDSALYFCASSVDGRGAGELFFGEGSRLTVL.

J is TRBJ1-2 and V is TRBV5-4; 8 bases are a match to TRBD1. This CDR3 region has 13 residues. The germline V gene encodes CDR1 SGHNT and CDR2 YYREEE (reference sequence). With 6 bases clipped from V and 5 bases from J, the junction kept 6 bases outside the gene matches. The CDR3 region is CASNKDRAYGYTF. CDR3 bases: TGTGCCAGCAACAAGGACAGGGCTTATGGCTACACCTTC.

As for this clone: The limits of the CDR3 on the DNA are not certain, so only TCRdb's listed CDR3 is given. J is TRBJ1-1 and V is TRBV12-1. TRBV12-1 is shown as a pseudogene. The CDR3 is 17 amino acids in total, end residues counted. This CDR3 is CASSFYLCGPLNTEAFF.

With regard to this clone: The junction and the germline gene differ at one end; a read error may be behind it. The V gene is TRBV7-9, the J gene TRBJ1-1; TRBD1 matches at 8 bases. This CDR3 is built from 15 residues. Germline V gene sequence: CDR1 SEHNR, CDR2 FQNEAQ (reference sequence). The CDR3 DNA reads as TGTGCCAGCACCTTAGGCGAAGGGGGACAGGCCTATGCTTTCTTT. Protein product: CASTLGEGGQAYAFF.

The chain couples TRBV4-3 to TRBJ1-2, with D possibly matching TRBD1 (6 bases). CDR1 is LGHNA, CDR2 YSLEER, per germline. CDR3 size: 17 residues. V was trimmed by 1 base and J by 5 bases, leaving 20 bases between them. This chain's CDR3 is CASSQGTGTRSLYGYTF. CDR3 sequence (DNA): TGCGCCAGCAGCCAAGGAACCGGGACACGAAGCCTATATGGCTACACCTTC.

This rearrangement joins TRBV19 to TRBJ2-1; 9 bases are a match to TRBD2. CDR1 is LNHDA and CDR2 is SQIVND in the germline V gene (reference sequence). This CDR3 region has 15 residues. Trimming cost V 6 bases and J 7 bases; bases outside gene matches: 10. The CDR3 region has the DNA TGTGCCAGTAGCCTTTCCAGCGGGAGGATTAATGAGCAGTTCTTC. Translating it yields CASSLSSGRINEQFF.

The chain recombines TRBV11-2 with TRBJ2-7; D is perhaps TRBD2 (6 bases). Per the germline V gene, CDR1 is SGHAT and CDR2 is FQNNGV. The CDR3 totals 14 residues. Trimming left V 1 base short and J 5 bases short, with 12 bases between. The CDR3 DNA reads as TGTGCCAGCAGCTTAGTCGGGAGTGACGACGAGCAGTACTTC. Translated, it gives CASSLVGSDDEQYF. The variable domain in full, with the rest retrieved from reference TRBV11-2 and TRBJ2-7, is EAGVAQSPRYKIIEKRQSVAFWCNPISGHATLYWYQQILGQGPKLLIQFQNNGVVDDSQLPKDRFSAERLKGVDSTLKIQPAKLEDSAVYLCASSLVGSDDEQYFGPGTRLTVT.